Shown below are 30 T cell receptor beta chains from a single sample sequenced in a study of T-cell reconstitution after alpha-beta-depleted transplantation in children. The TCRbeta library was prepared with unique molecular identifiers. In TCRdb, the PCR reads were re-called with MiXCR into one record per CDR3 protein. The sample lists about 240,000 distinct CDR3 sequences; 12% were seen once. The sequencing here drew on PBMCs from the stem cell graft donor, taken from the stem cell graft. Receptors originate from a human donor who donated a stem cell graft to a child with acute lymphoblastic leukemia.

This clonotype was seen at least ten times. V gene TRBV28 combines with J gene TRBJ2-3; D gene uncertain. Germline loops: CDR1 MDHEN, CDR2 SYDVKM. V was trimmed by 3 bases and J by 6 bases, leaving 13 bases between them. This CDR3 region has 14 residues. For the CDR3, the DNA is TGTGCCAGCAGTTTTTCCTACGGTAGGGATACGCAGTATTTT. Its translation: CASSFSYGRDTQYF.

Ten or more counts support this clonotype. The V and J genes are TRBV5-1 and TRBJ1-5, with D possibly being TRBD1 (5 bases). Germline assignment: CDR1 SGHRS and CDR2 YFSETQ. The length of the CDR3 is 15 residues. The ends were cut back, 0 bases at V and 2 bases at J, with 9 bases in the middle. The CDR3 spells CASSLEGVGNQPQHF. The CDR3, as DNA: TGCGCCAGCAGCTTGGAAGGGGTCGGCAATCAGCCCCAGCATTTT.

At least ten counts were recorded for this clonotype. This chain links TRBV12-3 or TRBV12-4 with TRBJ2-1; 9 nucleotides agree with TRBD1. J was trimmed by 5 bases and V by 6 bases; bases with no gene match: 5. The CDR3 contains 14 residues. The CDR3: CASSTGQGNNEQFF. In DNA form, the CDR3 reads TGTGCCAGCAGCACGGGACAGGGCAACAATGAGCAGTTCTTC.

At least ten counts were recorded for this clonotype. V is TRBV28 and J is TRBJ2-7; 7 nucleotides match TRBD1. This CDR3 has 15 residues. Germline CDR1 MDHEN, CDR2 SYDVKM. With V trimmed by 10 bases and J by 0 bases, 12 bases remained unmatched. CDR3 region: CATGPDRAISYEQYF. In DNA form, the CDR3 reads TGTGCCACCGGCCCAGACAGGGCGATCTCCTACGAGCAGTACTTC.

This clonotype was detected ten times or more. J is TRBJ2-7 and V is TRBV28; 9 bases map to TRBD1. This CDR3 has 15 residues. The V segment lost 4 bases and the J segment 3 bases; nucleotides outside the gene matches: 7. In germline, CDR1 is MDHEN, CDR2 SYDVKM. The CDR3 coding sequence is TGTGCCAGCAGTTCTCCGGGACAGGGAAACTACGAGCAGTACTTC. The encoded protein is CASSSPGQGNYEQYF.

This chain connects TRBV18 to TRBJ2-1; perhaps TRBD2 as D (5 bases). The CDR3 totals 17 residues. Germline V gene lookup returns CDR1 KGHSH and CDR2 LQKENI. The V end was cut by 3 bases, the J end by 4 bases, with 19 bases between. The CDR3 nucleotides are TGTGCCAGCTCACCCCGAGTTGGGCGGGTCAAATACAATGAGCAGTTCTTC. Protein sequence: CASSPRVGRVKYNEQFF.

This clonotype was counted ten times or more. V gene TRBV5-1 combines with J gene TRBJ1-1; 10 nucleotides match TRBD1. The CDR3 has 15 residues. V lost 1 base to trimming and J lost 5 bases; unmatched junction nucleotides: 5. Per germline, CDR1 SGHRS and CDR2 YFSETQ. This CDR3 is CASSLRQGAGTEAFF. CDR3 DNA sequence: TGCGCCAGCAGCTTGAGACAGGGGGCAGGGACTGAAGCTTTCTTT.

A remark on this clonotype: A read error may explain this, as a much larger clone is one base away. V is TRBV5-1 and J is TRBJ2-7; D might be TRBD1 (5 bases). CDR3 length: 15 amino acids. The germline V and J ends were trimmed by 0 bases and 6 bases, with 16 bases remaining between them. Germline-derived CDR1 and CDR2 are SGHRS and YFSETQ. In nucleotides, the CDR3 is TGCGCCAGCAGCTTGGAAGGGGCTTCGGCCTCCGAGCAGTACTTC. This codes for CASSLEGASASEQYF.

This clonotype showed up many times. This chain connects TRBV7-2 to TRBJ1-6; D perhaps matches TRBD1 (5 bases). CDR1 and CDR2 from the germline V gene are SGHTA and FQGNSA. The V gene lost 3 bases and the J gene lost 8 bases, with 8 bases spanning the gap. The CDR3 sequence is 13 residues long. DNA of the CDR3: TGTGCCAGCAGCTTGGGGGACTATTCACCCCTCCACTTT. It is translated as CASSLGDYSPLHF.

There are many counts of this clonotype. The gene calls are TRBV6-6 and TRBJ2-7; TRBD1 might be the D (5 bases). Germline V gene lookup returns CDR1 MNHNY and CDR2 SVGAGI (reference sequence). V lost 6 bases to trimming and J lost 1 base, with 10 bases between them. CDR3 length: 13 residues. CDR3 sequence: CASSLQESYEQYF. The CDR3 nucleotides are TGTGCCAGCAGCTTACAGGAGTCCTACGAGCAGTACTTC.

This clonotype was counted at least ten times. The J gene is TRBJ2-3, the V gene TRBV20-1; no reliable D call. The V gene lost 0 bases and the J gene lost 8 bases, with 9 bases spanning the gap. In germline, CDR1 is DFQATT, CDR2 SNEGSKA (reference sequence). This CDR3 spans 12 amino acids. The CDR3 nucleotides read TGCAGTGCTAGAGATTTGGGTGGTACGCAGTATTTT. Residues: CSARDLGGTQYF.

This clonotype was seen many times. The V and J genes are TRBV20-1 and TRBJ2-1, with 9 nucleotides matching TRBD2. This CDR3 comprises 15 residues. Germline V lookup: CDR1 DFQATT, CDR2 SNEGSKA (reference sequence). V dropped 3 bases and J dropped 5; count of bases not matched to a gene: 8. The DNA for the CDR3 is TGCAGTGCTAGGAAGGATGGCGGGGGGGACAATGAGCAGTTCTTC. Translation gives CSARKDGGGDNEQFF.

This clonotype was detected many times. V and J are TRBV20-1 and TRBJ2-3; 9 bases align to TRBD1. Germline V gene data show CDR1 as DFQATT and CDR2 as SNEGSKA (reference sequence). The CDR3 is 14 residues long. V was pared by 3 bases and J by 9 bases, with 10 bases of the junction left unmatched. The CDR3: CSASPGQGTPTQYF. CDR3 in DNA: TGCAGTGCTAGCCCGGGACAGGGAACTCCGACGCAGTATTTT.

This clonotype was picked up a small number of times. The genes are TRBV12-3 or TRBV12-4 and TRBJ1-1; D is possibly TRBD1 (5 bases). The CDR3 has 16 residues. Between the trimmed V and J ends, which lost 3 bases and 4 bases, there was a span of 18 bases. The DNA for the CDR3 is TGTGCCAGCAGTTTCCCATCCGGGGCGGATCTCACTGAAGCTTTCTTT. It yields the protein CASSFPSGADLTEAFF.

There are many counts of this clonotype. The rearrangement links TRBV15 to TRBJ2-7, with D possibly TRBD1 on 5 matching bases. The CDR3 sequence is 14 residues long. V shed 4 bases and J shed 4 bases, with 14 bases lying between them. Germline V gene sequence: CDR1 LNHNV, CDR2 YYDKDF (reference sequence). In nucleotides, the CDR3 is TGTGCCACCAGCAAGCCCGGACAATTATACGAGCAGTACTTC. Translating it yields CATSKPGQLYEQYF.

Ten or more counts support this clonotype. The rearrangement links TRBV4-3 to TRBJ2-7; 12 bases agree with TRBD2. The V and J ends lost 3 bases and 3 bases, in that order; junction bases with no gene match: 0. CDR1 is LGHNA, CDR2 YSLEER, per germline. This CDR3 region has 14 residues. This CDR3 reads CASSQGLAGYEQYF. The CDR3 DNA is TGCGCCAGCAGCCAGGGACTAGCGGGCTACGAGCAGTACTTC.

This clonotype was observed many times. The chain carries TRBV28 and TRBJ2-7; D remains ambiguous. The CDR3 contains 11 residues. Deletions cut 8 bases from V and 7 bases from J, with 12 bases between. Germline V lookup: CDR1 MDHEN, CDR2 SYDVKM. The CDR3: CASRNRVEQYF. In nucleotides, the CDR3 is TGTGCCAGCCGAAACCGGGTGGAGCAGTACTTC. The full variable domain, its missing parts supplied by reference TRBV28 and TRBJ2-7, is DVKVTQSSRYLVKRTGEKVFLECVQDMDHENMFWYRQDPGLGLRLIYFSYDVKMKEKGDIPEGYSVSREKKERFSLILESASTNQTSMYLCASRNRVEQYFGPGTRLTVT.

This clonotype was detected ten times or more. The chain links TRBV27 to TRBJ2-7, with D perhaps assigned TRBD1 or TRBD2 (5 bases each). Germline V CDR1 and CDR2: MNHEY, SMNVEV (reference sequence). V dropped 8 bases and J dropped 1 base, with 18 bases sitting between them. The CDR3 runs 15 residues. CDR3 in DNA: TGTGCCAGCGGACGGGGCGTGACAGATTCCTACGAGCAGTACTTC. Its protein product is CASGRGVTDSYEQYF.

This clonotype was seen ten or more times. This chain links TRBV7-2 with TRBJ2-1; D call uncertain. Trimming took 5 bases from V and 8 from J, leaving 7 bases between them. The length of the CDR3 is 11 residues. Germline assignment: CDR1 SGHTA and CDR2 FQGNSA. Here the CDR3 DNA reads TGTGCCAGCAGCCCTTTGGATGAGCAGTTCTTC. Translated: CASSPLDEQFF.

This clonotype occurred many times. The V and J genes are TRBV7-2 and TRBJ1-2; possibly TRBD1 for D (5 bases). V gave up 5 bases and J gave up 4 bases, with 14 bases separating them. The germline CDR1 and CDR2 sequences are SGHTA and FQGNSA. The CDR3 loop spans 14 amino acids. CDR3 residues: CASSPLGGGYGYTF. The CDR3 DNA sequence: TGTGCCAGCAGCCCCCTGGGGGGGGGCTATGGCTACACCTTC.

There are many counts of this clonotype. The chain recombines TRBV24-1 with TRBJ2-7; no clear D gene. Germline CDR1 and CDR2: KGHDR and SFDVKD. V gave up 4 bases and J gave up 3 bases, with 6 bases separating them. This CDR3 is built from 12 residues. The CDR3 loop is CATSENSYEQYF. The CDR3 DNA reads TGTGCCACCAGTGAGAACAGCTACGAGCAGTACTTC.

This clonotype has ten or more counts. The chain couples TRBV10-1 to TRBJ2-1, with a tentative D call TRBD1 (5 bases). CDR3 length: 12 amino acids. The germline V gene has CDR1 WNHNN and CDR2 SYGVQD (reference sequence). Trimming shortened V by 3 bases and J by 9 bases, and 9 bases separated the two germline ends. CDR3 coding DNA: TGCGCCAGCAGTGATCCAGGGTCTGAGCAGTTCTTC. Protein product: CASSDPGSEQFF.

V gene TRBV29-1 combines with J gene TRBJ2-3, with 8 bases that match TRBD2. This CDR3 spans 14 amino acids. The germline gives CDR1 SQVTM, CDR2 ANQGSEA. V lost 2 bases to trimming and J lost 2 bases; unmatched junction nucleotides: 3. CDR3 DNA: TGCAGCGTTGAAAGGCGGGGGGTCACAGATACGCAGTATTTT. This encodes CSVERRGVTDTQYF.

In its sample, this clonotype was seen many times. The chain joins TRBV6-5 to TRBJ2-7; 10 nucleotides line up with TRBD2. With 0 bases clipped from V and 7 bases from J, the junction kept 6 bases outside the gene matches. Germline loops: CDR1 MNHEY, CDR2 SVGAGI. The CDR3 length is 15 residues. The CDR3 DNA is TGTGCCAGCAGTTACTCAGCGGGAGGGCTTCTGGAGCAGTACTTC. Protein sequence: CASSYSAGGLLEQYF.

This clonotype appeared many times. The V call is TRBV20-1, the J call TRBJ2-7; D not resolved. This CDR3 spans 15 amino acids. The V gene's germline CDR1 is DFQATT and CDR2 SNEGSKA (reference sequence). V was shortened by 5 bases and J by 0 bases, with 17 bases between the two germline ends. In DNA form, the CDR3 reads TGCAGTGCTCCTATTGCCACACAACACTCCTACGAGCAGTACTTC. Protein: CSAPIATQHSYEQYF.

This clonotype came up many times. The chain has TRBV27 and TRBJ2-1; TRBD2 aligns across 14 bases. Germline CDR1 is MNHEY and CDR2 is SMNVEV (reference sequence). The CDR3 extends over 20 amino acids. V lost 1 base, J lost 4 bases, and 12 bases stayed unmatched. This chain's CDR3 is CASSLFHGLAGGLRYNEQFF. DNA of the CDR3: TGTGCCAGCAGTTTATTCCACGGACTAGCGGGGGGTCTACGATACAATGAGCAGTTCTTC.

This clonotype was found a few times. The chain has TRBV21-1 and TRBJ2-7; TRBD1, the table's D call, lacks a check against the DNA. TRBV21-1 is annotated as a pseudogene. This CDR3 is built from 18 residues. CDR3 sequence reads: CASSKVIPPRDRFSEQYF. CDR3 sequence (DNA): TGTGCCAGCAGCAAAGTTATCCCGCCCCGGGACAGATTTTCCGAGCAGTACTTC.

Comment on this clonotype: Given a much more abundant clone one base away, this may be a read error. The gene calls are TRBV20-1 and TRBJ1-5, with a weak D call TRBD1 (5 bases). Trimming stripped 0 bases from V and 3 bases from J, with 15 bases between. This CDR3 has 16 residues. Germline V CDR1 and CDR2: DFQATT, SNEGSKA (reference sequence). CDR3 amino acids: CSARDAQGPINQPQHF. In DNA, the CDR3 is TGCAGTGCTAGAGATGCCCAGGGACCTATCAATCAGCCCCAGCATTTT.

To note about this clonotype: A read error may be the cause here, since a much bigger clone is one base away. This rearrangement joins TRBV9 to TRBJ2-1; tentatively, D is TRBD2 (5 bases). This CDR3 is built from 16 residues. Germline V gene sequence: CDR1 SGDLS, CDR2 YYNGEE. DNA of the CDR3: TGTGCCAGCAGCGTCTCGACGGGGAGCTCCTACAATGGGCAGTTCTTC. This encodes CASSVSTGSSYNGQFF.

This chain connects TRBV12-3 or TRBV12-4 to TRBJ2-3, with 14 bases aligning to TRBD2. The trim removed 8 bases at V and 2 bases at J, leaving 15 bases unmatched. CDR3 length: 19 amino acids. The CDR3 is CASLGWRLAGGQVTDTQYF. CDR3 coding DNA: TGTGCCAGCTTGGGGTGGCGACTAGCGGGGGGGCAAGTCACAGATACGCAGTATTTT.